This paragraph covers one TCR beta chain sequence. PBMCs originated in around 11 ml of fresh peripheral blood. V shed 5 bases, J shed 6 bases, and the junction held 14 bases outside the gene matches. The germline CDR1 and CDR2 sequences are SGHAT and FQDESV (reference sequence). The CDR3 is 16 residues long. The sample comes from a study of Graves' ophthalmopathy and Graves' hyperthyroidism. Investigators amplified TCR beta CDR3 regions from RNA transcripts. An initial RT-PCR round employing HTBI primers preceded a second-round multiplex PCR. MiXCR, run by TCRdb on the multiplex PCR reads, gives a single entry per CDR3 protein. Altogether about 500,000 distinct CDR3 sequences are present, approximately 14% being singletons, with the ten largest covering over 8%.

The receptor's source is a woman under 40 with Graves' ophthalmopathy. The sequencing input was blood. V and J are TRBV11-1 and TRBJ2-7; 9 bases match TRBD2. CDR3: CASSTTGTSWFIEQYF. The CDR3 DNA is TGTGCCAGCAGCACCACCGGGACTAGCTGGTTTATCGAGCAGTACTTC.